Listed below are T cell receptor beta chains from one sample, sequenced in a study of T cells in Graves' hyperthyroidism and ophthalmopathy. TCRdb re-called the multiplex PCR reads through MiXCR, storing one row per CDR3 protein. The sample lists 300,000 to 450,000 distinct CDR3 sequences; 14% were seen once. Sample: blood. The receptor set was obtained from a woman in her twenties or thirties with Graves' ophthalmopathy. The CDR3 runs from the conserved cysteine through the conserved F or W. A D gene is named only where the DNA matches it firmly. Rows may omit the clone size; those that give it use once, few, many or a size class.

D gene: TRBD1
clone size: many
J gene: TRBJ1-5
V gene: TRBV7-2
CDR3 protein: CASSFDRGNQPQHF
CDR3 DNA: TGTGCCAGCAGCTTCGACAGGGGCAATCAGCCCCAGCATTTT

D gene: TRBD2
clone size: .
J gene: TRBJ2-3
V gene: TRBV19
CDR3 protein: CASSPGLAPDTQYF
CDR3 DNA: TGTGCCAGTAGTCCGGGACTAGCCCCAGATACGCAGTATTTT

D gene: TRBD1
clone size: many
J gene: TRBJ2-4
V gene: TRBV28
CDR3 protein: CASNQDRGLDIQYF
CDR3 DNA: TGTGCCAGCAATCAGGACAGGGGGCTTGACATTCAGTACTTC

D gene: TRBD2
clone size: .
J gene: TRBJ2-5
V gene: TRBV28
CDR3 protein: CAGSFRRGDFETQYF
CDR3 DNA: TGTGCCGGTAGTTTCCGGCGGGGGGATTTTGAGACCCAGTACTTC

D gene: TRBD2
clone size: many
J gene: TRBJ2-5
V gene: TRBV6-1
CDR3 protein: CASSEHGGGSGGYQETQYF
CDR3 DNA: TGTGCCAGCAGTGAACACGGGGGAGGAAGCGGGGGGTACCAAGAGACCCAGTACTTC

D gene: .
clone size: many
J gene: TRBJ1-5
V gene: TRBV6-1
CDR3 protein: CASSDGLRGSQPQHF
CDR3 DNA: TGTGCCAGCAGTGATGGTTTAAGGGGAAGTCAGCCCCAGCATTTT

D gene: TRBD1
clone size: .
J gene: TRBJ2-1
V gene: TRBV12-3/TRBV12-4
CDR3 protein: CASSSGTGGIWAYNEQFF
CDR3 DNA: TGTGCCAGCAGCTCCGGGACAGGGGGAATCTGGGCTTACAATGAGCAGTTCTTC

D gene: .
clone size: few
J gene: TRBJ2-5
V gene: TRBV2
CDR3 protein: CASKRLGETQYF
CDR3 DNA: TGTGCCAGCAAAAGGCTGGGGGAGACCCAGTACTTC

D gene: .
clone size: .
J gene: TRBJ2-1
V gene: TRBV7-9
CDR3 protein: CAGTDGGVTYNEQFF
CDR3 DNA: TGTGCCGGGACGGATGGGGGAGTCACCTACAATGAGCAGTTCTTC

D gene: .
clone size: many
J gene: TRBJ2-1
V gene: TRBV2
CDR3 protein: CASSTANTLYNEQFF
CDR3 DNA: TGTGCCAGCAGTACCGCTAATACCCTCTACAATGAGCAGTTCTTC

D gene: .
clone size: many
J gene: TRBJ1-2
V gene: TRBV6-2/TRBV6-3
CDR3 protein: CASIPAGFNYGYTF
CDR3 DNA: TGTGCCAGCATCCCAGCAGGCTTTAACTATGGCTACACCTTC

D gene: .
clone size: .
J gene: TRBJ2-2
V gene: TRBV5-5
CDR3 protein: CASSAEFTGELFF
CDR3 DNA: TGTGCCAGCAGCGCCGAATTCACCGGGGAGCTGTTTTTT

D gene: .
clone size: many
J gene: TRBJ1-2
V gene: TRBV28
CDR3 protein: CASSLYGDDYTF
CDR3 DNA: TGTGCCAGCAGTTTATACGGGGATGACTACACCTTC

D gene: .
clone size: few
J gene: TRBJ1-1
V gene: TRBV19
CDR3 protein: CASTVDTNTEAFF
CDR3 DNA: TGTGCCAGTACCGTGGACACGAACACTGAAGCTTTCTTT

D gene: .
clone size: many
J gene: TRBJ1-2
V gene: TRBV20-1
CDR3 protein: CSARADGITSGYTF
CDR3 DNA: TGCAGTGCTAGGGCGGACGGAATTACCAGTGGCTACACCTTC

D gene: .
clone size: many
J gene: TRBJ2-2
V gene: TRBV28
CDR3 protein: CASSFWGTNTGELFF
CDR3 DNA: TGTGCCAGCAGTTTCTGGGGCACGAACACCGGGGAGCTGTTTTTT

D gene: TRBD2
clone size: few
J gene: TRBJ2-5
V gene: TRBV6-1
CDR3 protein: CASSRGLAGTETQYF
CDR3 DNA: TGTGCCAGCAGCCGTGGACTAGCGGGGACGGAGACCCAGTACTTC

D gene: .
clone size: .
J gene: TRBJ2-3
V gene: TRBV12-3/TRBV12-4
CDR3 protein: CASSFSEGAGTQYF
CDR3 DNA: TGTGCCAGCAGTTTTTCGGAGGGGGCTGGCACGCAGTATTTT

D gene: .
clone size: .
J gene: TRBJ2-7
V gene: TRBV11-2
CDR3 protein: CASSLVVGGEQYF
CDR3 DNA: TGTGCCAGCAGCTTAGTCGTGGGTGGCGAGCAGTACTTC

D gene: .
clone size: .
J gene: TRBJ1-1
V gene: TRBV10-2
CDR3 protein: CASRERQNTEAFF
CDR3 DNA: TGCGCCAGCAGGGAGAGACAGAACACTGAAGCTTTCTTT

D gene: .
clone size: many
J gene: TRBJ1-3
V gene: TRBV12-3/TRBV12-4
CDR3 protein: CASSNRNTIYF
CDR3 DNA: TGTGCCAGCAGTAACAGAAACACCATATATTTT

D gene: TRBD1
clone size: .
J gene: TRBJ1-1
V gene: TRBV9
CDR3 protein: CASSPLQGSYVEAFF
CDR3 DNA: TGTGCCAGCAGCCCATTACAGGGGTCGTACGTTGAAGCTTTCTTT

D gene: .
clone size: many
J gene: TRBJ1-2
V gene: TRBV18
CDR3 protein: CASSSLRGDGYTF
CDR3 DNA: TGTGCCAGCTCCTCGTTGAGGGGTGACGGCTACACCTTC

D gene: .
clone size: many
J gene: TRBJ2-1
V gene: TRBV20-1
CDR3 protein: CSARTAPSNNEQFF
CDR3 DNA: TGCAGTGCTAGGACGGCCCCGAGTAACAATGAGCAGTTCTTC

D gene: .
clone size: few
J gene: TRBJ1-1
V gene: TRBV5-8
CDR3 protein: CASSLLRAGVTEAFF
CDR3 DNA: TGTGCCAGCAGCTTGTTAAGGGCAGGGGTAACTGAAGCTTTCTTT

D gene: .
clone size: .
J gene: TRBJ1-1
V gene: TRBV6-6
CDR3 protein: CASSYTPGRQNTEAFF
CDR3 DNA: TGTGCCAGCAGTTACACCCCGGGACGGCAGAACACTGAAGCTTTCTTT

D gene: .
clone size: many
J gene: TRBJ2-5
V gene: TRBV18
CDR3 protein: CASSPVTGGVWETQYF
CDR3 DNA: TGTGCCAGCTCACCTGTAACGGGGGGCGTTTGGGAGACCCAGTACTTC

D gene: .
clone size: many
J gene: TRBJ1-1
V gene: TRBV20-1
CDR3 protein: CSARDQKVLTEAFF
CDR3 DNA: TGCAGTGCTAGAGATCAAAAGGTATTAACTGAAGCTTTCTTT

D gene: TRBD2
clone size: many
J gene: TRBJ2-1
V gene: TRBV28
CDR3 protein: CASSFWRGAPGEQFF
CDR3 DNA: TGTGCCAGCAGTTTTTGGCGGGGGGCGCCCGGTGAGCAGTTCTTC

D gene: TRBD2
clone size: .
J gene: TRBJ2-2
V gene: TRBV20-1
CDR3 protein: CSADFGLAGTGELFF
CDR3 DNA: TGCAGTGCTGATTTTGGCCTAGCGGGCACCGGGGAGCTGTTTTTT

D gene: .
clone size: .
J gene: TRBJ2-1
V gene: TRBV10-1
CDR3 protein: CASGREHNEQFF
CDR3 DNA: TGCGCCAGCGGTAGGGAGCACAATGAGCAGTTCTTC

D gene: TRBD1
clone size: many
J gene: TRBJ1-1
V gene: TRBV12-3/TRBV12-4
CDR3 protein: CASYRQGEAFF
CDR3 DNA: TGTGCCAGCTACAGACAGGGGGAAGCTTTCTTT

D gene: .
clone size: many
J gene: TRBJ1-3
V gene: TRBV15
CDR3 protein: CATSIGDSGNTIYF
CDR3 DNA: TGTGCCACCAGCATCGGCGACTCTGGAAACACCATATATTTT

D gene: TRBD2
clone size: many
J gene: TRBJ2-1
V gene: TRBV11-2
CDR3 protein: CASSLSPPSGVYNEQFF
CDR3 DNA: TGTGCCAGCAGCTTATCCCCGCCTAGCGGGGTTTACAATGAGCAGTTCTTC

D gene: TRBD2
clone size: many
J gene: TRBJ2-5
V gene: TRBV20-1
CDR3 protein: CSARGGLDGTQYF
CDR3 DNA: TGCAGTGCTAGAGGGGGACTAGATGGGACCCAGTACTTC

D gene: .
clone size: many
J gene: TRBJ2-5
V gene: TRBV29-1
CDR3 protein: CSVLEYGSWTVKTQYF
CDR3 DNA: TGCAGCGTTCTCGAATACGGAAGTTGGACGGTCAAGACCCAGTACTTC

D gene: .
clone size: .
J gene: TRBJ1-2
V gene: TRBV28
CDR3 protein: CASTLGGIWDYGYTF
CDR3 DNA: TGTGCCAGCACCCTAGGGGGTATCTGGGACTATGGCTACACCTTC

D gene: TRBD2
clone size: .
J gene: TRBJ2-7
V gene: TRBV30
CDR3 protein: CAWSRLAGRSYEQYF
CDR3 DNA: TGTGCCTGGAGTCGACTAGCGGGACGATCCTACGAGCAGTACTTC

D gene: .
clone size: many
J gene: TRBJ1-5
V gene: TRBV11-3
CDR3 protein: CASRGERIYQPQHF
CDR3 DNA: TGTGCCAGCAGGGGCGAGCGAATATATCAGCCCCAGCATTTT

D gene: TRBD2
clone size: many
J gene: TRBJ2-1
V gene: TRBV20-1
CDR3 protein: CSARNSGGINEQFF
CDR3 DNA: TGCAGTGCTCGAAATAGCGGGGGCATAAATGAGCAGTTCTTC

D gene: .
clone size: many
J gene: TRBJ1-5
V gene: TRBV6-1
CDR3 protein: CASSEYQPQHF
CDR3 DNA: TGTGCCAGCAGTGAGTATCAGCCCCAGCATTTT

D gene: TRBD1
clone size: many
J gene: TRBJ2-7
V gene: TRBV10-3
CDR3 protein: CATRPGQGDEQYF
CDR3 DNA: TGTGCCACCCGACCGGGACAGGGAGACGAGCAGTACTTC

D gene: .
clone size: few
J gene: TRBJ1-2
V gene: TRBV11-2
CDR3 protein: CASSPRDVARGDYGYTF
CDR3 DNA: TGTGCCAGCAGCCCCAGGGACGTGGCCCGGGGGGACTATGGCTACACCTTC

D gene: .
clone size: many
J gene: TRBJ1-2
V gene: TRBV7-9
CDR3 protein: CASSFSGSPYYGYTF
CDR3 DNA: TGTGCCAGCAGCTTTTCAGGGAGCCCCTACTATGGCTACACCTTC

D gene: TRBD1
clone size: few
J gene: TRBJ2-7
V gene: TRBV5-6
CDR3 protein: CASSMDRGFGYEQYF
CDR3 DNA: TGTGCCAGCAGCATGGACAGGGGGTTTGGGTACGAGCAGTACTTC

D gene: TRBD2
clone size: once
J gene: TRBJ2-1
V gene: TRBV5-1
CDR3 protein: CASSLGLARYNEQFF
CDR3 DNA: TGCGCCAGCAGCTTGGGACTAGCGAGATACAATGAGCAGTTCTTC

D gene: .
clone size: few
J gene: TRBJ1-2
V gene: TRBV14
CDR3 protein: CASSQDFSDSYYGYTF
CDR3 DNA: TGTGCCAGCAGCCAAGATTTTTCGGACAGCTATTATGGCTACACCTTC

D gene: TRBD1
clone size: many
J gene: TRBJ1-2
V gene: TRBV18
CDR3 protein: CASSPGTVNYGYTF
CDR3 DNA: TGTGCCAGCTCACCTGGGACAGTTAACTATGGCTACACCTTC

D gene: TRBD1
clone size: many
J gene: TRBJ1-5
V gene: TRBV30
CDR3 protein: CAWSRQGADWGQPQHF
CDR3 DNA: TGTGCCTGGAGCCGACAGGGGGCGGACTGGGGTCAGCCCCAGCATTTT

D gene: .
clone size: .
J gene: TRBJ1-6
V gene: TRBV20-1
CDR3 protein: CSAPLRGVDSPLHF
CDR3 DNA: TGCAGTGCCCCATTAAGGGGCGTCGATTCACCCCTCCACTTT

D gene: TRBD1
clone size: .
J gene: TRBJ2-2
V gene: TRBV12-3/TRBV12-4
CDR3 protein: CASTTGGLDNTGELFF
CDR3 DNA: TGTGCCAGCACGACAGGGGGCCTGGATAACACCGGGGAGCTGTTTTTT

D gene: .
clone size: .
J gene: TRBJ2-7
V gene: TRBV30
CDR3 protein: CAWSASYEQYF
CDR3 DNA: TGTGCCTGGAGTGCCTCCTACGAGCAGTACTTC

D gene: .
clone size: many
J gene: TRBJ1-3
V gene: TRBV7-2
CDR3 protein: CASSSLTASGNTIYF
CDR3 DNA: TGTGCCAGCAGCTCTCTGACAGCCTCTGGAAACACCATATATTTT

D gene: .
clone size: many
J gene: TRBJ2-7
V gene: TRBV5-1
CDR3 protein: CASSSRDFNEQYF
CDR3 DNA: TGCGCCAGCAGCTCCCGGGACTTCAATGAGCAGTACTTC

D gene: .
clone size: many
J gene: TRBJ2-7
V gene: TRBV28
CDR3 protein: CASSLLALDEQYF
CDR3 DNA: TGTGCCAGCAGTTTATTAGCTTTGGACGAGCAGTACTTC

D gene: TRBD1
clone size: few
J gene: TRBJ2-3
V gene: TRBV6-9
CDR3 protein: CASSYAGQGSDTQYF
CDR3 DNA: TGTGCCAGCAGTTACGCTGGACAGGGTTCAGATACGCAGTATTTT